The present entry profiles one T cell receptor (beta chain) with its context. The antigen remains unidentified. Treatment meaning: oral pan-JAK inhibitor, 5-10 mg twice daily. As part of sample collection, lesional scalp punch biopsies and peripheral blood were taken from alopecia areata patients. The CDR3 covers 14 residues. The V and J ends lost 6 bases and 7 bases, in that order; junction bases with no gene match: 9. Germline V gene data show CDR1 as SQVTM and CDR2 as ANQGSEA. The sample originates from a study of CD8+ T cells in alopecia areata. On the study more broadly: Affected scalp percentage gauged treated patients' severity.

RNA, once extracted, was reverse transcribed into cDNA for use as the sequencing template. Profiling relied on immunoSEQ multiplex PCR, and the TCRdb table lists in-frame clones only, not all of them. The table lists around 210,000 clones, 64% of them singletons, with about 4.2% in the top ten. Study results and limitations: While tofacitinib was given, many expanded lesional clones persisted in scalp and blood. Compared with normal scalp, lesional scalp had higher clonality and more expanded CD8+ clones.

The sequence was obtained from a human donor with alopecia areata. The V gene is TRBV29-1, the J gene TRBJ1-5, with 10 bases aligning to TRBD1. The specimen comprised CD4+ T cells sorted from blood, sampled at week 4, from a patient treated with tofacitinib. The DNA of the CDR3 is TGCAGCGTAGCCGGGACAGGGGCGGGCCAGCCCCAGCATTTT. Translated, it gives CSVAGTGAGQPQHF.